These T cell receptor beta chains were read from a single sample in a study of T cell responses to AZD1222 COVID-19 vaccine. The data were produced by immunoSEQ multiplex PCR, yet TCRdb's version contains in-frame clones alone and is incomplete. The data hold around 140,000 clones, with more than 80% observed a single time. The sequenced sample was peripheral blood, obtained 28 days after the second dose of the MenACWY control vaccine. Receptors were obtained from an adult who received the MenACWY meningococcal vaccine as a control. Both conserved end residues are part of each CDR3. Each record gives: CDR3 protein, clone size, J gene, V gene, D gene, CDR3 length. The D gene is left open where the match is weak. Clone size appears in some rows only: once, few, many, or a class for an expanded clone.

CDR3: CASSLVGVYNSPLHF
size: NA
J: TRBJ1-6
V: TRBV11-2
D: NA
length: 15

CDR3: CASRPGTGTYEQYF
size: NA
J: TRBJ2-7
V: TRBV2
D: TRBD1
length: 14

CDR3: CASRTTGPPGDTIYF
size: once
J: TRBJ1-3
V: TRBV28
D: NA
length: 15

CDR3: CASRRDDTDTQYF
size: NA
J: TRBJ2-3
V: TRBV12-3/TRBV12-4
D: NA
length: 13

CDR3: CSVTPGQGYEQYF
size: NA
J: TRBJ2-7
V: TRBV29-1
D: TRBD1
length: 13

CDR3: CASSSPGGETQYF
size: NA
J: TRBJ2-5
V: TRBV28
D: TRBD2
length: 13

CDR3: CASSTGGDQPQHF
size: NA
J: TRBJ1-5
V: TRBV28
D: TRBD1
length: 13

CDR3: CASSRRLAGGNNEQFF
size: NA
J: TRBJ2-1
V: TRBV7-9
D: TRBD2
length: 16

CDR3: CASSFKGQNTEAFF
size: NA
J: TRBJ1-1
V: TRBV18
D: NA
length: 14

CDR3: CASSQRGQSSNQPQHF
size: NA
J: TRBJ1-5
V: TRBV7-8
D: NA
length: 16

CDR3: CASRTVTGTGELFF
size: once
J: TRBJ2-2
V: TRBV28
D: NA
length: 14

CDR3: CASSPKTAYEQYF
size: NA
J: TRBJ2-7
V: TRBV28
D: NA
length: 13

CDR3: CAISEGADNEKLFF
size: NA
J: TRBJ1-4
V: TRBV10-3
D: NA
length: 14

CDR3: CASSLGQGVYSDTQYF
size: NA
J: TRBJ2-3
V: TRBV11-3
D: TRBD1
length: 16

CDR3: CASSRIDLAGNQPQHF
size: NA
J: TRBJ1-5
V: TRBV7-9
D: NA
length: 16

CDR3: CASSQGSSVGGYTF
size: NA
J: TRBJ1-2
V: TRBV14
D: NA
length: 14

CDR3: CASSLLQGSGYTF
size: NA
J: TRBJ1-2
V: TRBV5-1
D: TRBD1
length: 13

CDR3: CASKRGQGLSSYEQYF
size: NA
J: TRBJ2-7
V: TRBV18
D: TRBD1
length: 16

CDR3: CASSLGLLARNTGELFF
size: NA
J: TRBJ2-2
V: TRBV5-8
D: NA
length: 17

CDR3: CAIRGGTGFNGTQYF
size: once
J: TRBJ2-5
V: TRBV10-3
D: NA
length: 15

CDR3: CASSLGGRVYVEQYF
size: NA
J: TRBJ2-7
V: TRBV7-2
D: NA
length: 15

CDR3: CASSSRDRGLSSPLHF
size: NA
J: TRBJ1-6
V: TRBV28
D: TRBD1
length: 16

CDR3: CASSVGTGASTDTQYF
size: NA
J: TRBJ2-3
V: TRBV9
D: TRBD1
length: 16

CDR3: CATSDQGQGALVKTQYF
size: NA
J: TRBJ2-5
V: TRBV24-1
D: TRBD1
length: 17

CDR3: CASSTRDRGYSNQPQHF
size: NA
J: TRBJ1-5
V: TRBV7-9
D: TRBD1
length: 17